This T cell receptor beta chain is drawn from a study of cytomegalovirus exposure and HLA in healthy donors. Vbeta (60) and Jbeta (13) primers were used in the PCR. The repertoire was sequenced with immunoSEQ multiplex PCR; TCRdb's copy has only in-frame clones and lacks some. Here the sample spans some 150,000 clones, 9.4% being singletons. This clone turned up a few times. Between the trimmed V and J ends, which lost 5 bases and 3 bases, there was a span of 14 bases. CDR3 length: 14 amino acids. Germline V gene data show CDR1 as MDHEN and CDR2 as SYDVKM. V is TRBV28 and J is TRBJ2-7, with a tentative D call TRBD2 (5 bases). The sequence came from a male donor in good health and CMV-seronegative. What was sequenced was PBMCs. The CDR3 reads CASSPSGDVYEQYF. The CDR3 DNA reads as TGTGCCAGCAGTCCCAGCGGAGACGTCTACGAGCAGTACTTC. Using reference TRBV28 and TRBJ2-7 for the parts outside the CDR3, the full variable domain is DVKVTQSSRYLVKRTGEKVFLECVQDMDHENMFWYRQDPGLGLRLIYFSYDVKMKEKGDIPEGYSVSREKKERFSLILESASTNQTSMYLCASSPSGDVYEQYFGPGTRLTVT.